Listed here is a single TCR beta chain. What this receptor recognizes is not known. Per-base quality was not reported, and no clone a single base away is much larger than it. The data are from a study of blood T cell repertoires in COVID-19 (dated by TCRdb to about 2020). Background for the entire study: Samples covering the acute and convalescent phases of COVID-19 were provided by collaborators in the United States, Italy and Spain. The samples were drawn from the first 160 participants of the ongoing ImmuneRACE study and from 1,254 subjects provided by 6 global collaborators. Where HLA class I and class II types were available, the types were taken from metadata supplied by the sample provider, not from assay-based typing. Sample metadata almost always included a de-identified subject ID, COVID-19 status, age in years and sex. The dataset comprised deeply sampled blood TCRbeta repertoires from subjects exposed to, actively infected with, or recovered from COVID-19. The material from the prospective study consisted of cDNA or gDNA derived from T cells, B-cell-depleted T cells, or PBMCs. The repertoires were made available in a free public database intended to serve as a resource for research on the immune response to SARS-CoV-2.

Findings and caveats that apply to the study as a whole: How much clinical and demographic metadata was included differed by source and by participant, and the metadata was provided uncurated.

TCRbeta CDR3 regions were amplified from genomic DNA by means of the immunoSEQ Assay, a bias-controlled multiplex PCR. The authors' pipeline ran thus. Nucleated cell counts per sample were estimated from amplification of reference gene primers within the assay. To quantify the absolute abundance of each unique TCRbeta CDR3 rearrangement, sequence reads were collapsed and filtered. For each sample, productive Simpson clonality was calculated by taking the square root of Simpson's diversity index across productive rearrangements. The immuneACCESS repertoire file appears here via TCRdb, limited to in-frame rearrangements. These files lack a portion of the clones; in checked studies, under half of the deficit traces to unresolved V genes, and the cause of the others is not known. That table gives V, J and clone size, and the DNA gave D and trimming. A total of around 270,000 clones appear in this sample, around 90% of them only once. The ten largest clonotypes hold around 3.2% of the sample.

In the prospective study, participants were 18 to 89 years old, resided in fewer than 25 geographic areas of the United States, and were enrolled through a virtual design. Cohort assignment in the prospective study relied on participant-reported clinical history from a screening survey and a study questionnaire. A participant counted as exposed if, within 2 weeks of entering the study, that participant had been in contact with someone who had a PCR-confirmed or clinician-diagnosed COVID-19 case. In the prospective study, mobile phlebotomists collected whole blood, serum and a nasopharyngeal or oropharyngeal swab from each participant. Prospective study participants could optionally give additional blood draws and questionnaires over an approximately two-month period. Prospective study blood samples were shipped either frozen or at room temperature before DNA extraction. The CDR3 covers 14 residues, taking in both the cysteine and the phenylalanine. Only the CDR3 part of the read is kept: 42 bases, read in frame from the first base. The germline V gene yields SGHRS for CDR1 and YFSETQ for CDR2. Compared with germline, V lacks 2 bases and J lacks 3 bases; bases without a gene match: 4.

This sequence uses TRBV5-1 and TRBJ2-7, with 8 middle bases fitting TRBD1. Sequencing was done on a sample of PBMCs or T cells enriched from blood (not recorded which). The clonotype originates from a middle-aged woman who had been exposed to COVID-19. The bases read TGCGCCAGCAGCTTCGGGACAGGAGACTACGAGCAGTACTTC. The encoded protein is CASSFGTGDYEQYF.